The 22 T cell receptor beta chains presented below share a single source sample, sequenced in a study of T cell repertoires in aging, cancer and after chemotherapy. Amplification of TCR beta used genomic DNA extracted from peripheral blood. Multiplex touch-down PCR with TRB-A/B primers amplified rearranged V-D-J TRB sequences. TCRdb reprocessed the multiplex PCR reads with MiXCR, giving one entry per CDR3 protein. The sample has about 720 distinct CDR3 sequences, approximately 40% seen once. Sequences were obtained from blood. These receptors were obtained from a human donor with a solid tumor.

The V gene is TRBV6-5, the J gene TRBJ1-1; TRBD1 matches at 9 bases. Germline V gene data show CDR1 as MNHEY and CDR2 as SVGAGI. CDR3 length equals 16 residues. V shed 5 bases and J 0 bases; nucleotides not matched to a gene: 7. CDR3 sequence: CASSLTGGALNTEAFF. Here the CDR3 DNA reads TGTGCCAGCAGTCTCACAGGGGGCGCCCTGAACACTGAAGCTTTCTTT.

Points on this clonotype: It may be a read error: a sequence one base away is much more abundant. This sequence joins TRBV19 and TRBJ2-3; D is possibly TRBD1 or TRBD2 (5 bases each). Germline CDR1 and CDR2: LNHDA and SQIVND (reference sequence). The CDR3 length is 14 residues. V lost 5 bases, J lost 7 bases, and 16 bases lay in between. The CDR3 nucleotides read TGTGCCAGTAGTCCCGGGACGGACTTAAATACGCAGTATTTT. Translating gives CASSPGTDLNTQYF.

By proportion, this clonotype is large. The rearrangement uses TRBV30 and TRBJ1-6; maybe TRBD1 (6 bases). Per the germline V gene, CDR1 is GTSNPN and CDR2 is SVGIG (reference sequence). The CDR3 loop spans 15 amino acids. The V and J ends lost 4 bases and 0 bases respectively, with 10 bases between them. Here the CDR3 DNA reads TGTGCCTGGACAGGGGCGACCTCCTATAATTCACCCCTCCACTTT. Amino acid sequence: CAWTGATSYNSPLHF.

This clonotype is categorized as large (0.1 to 1%). The chain uses TRBV28 and TRBJ2-7; D might be TRBD1 (5 bases). The CDR3 sequence is 13 residues long. V lost 5 bases to trimming and J lost 3 bases, with 11 bases between them. Germline V gene sequence: CDR1 MDHEN, CDR2 SYDVKM. The CDR3 here is CASSVGVGYEQYV. The CDR3 region has the DNA TGTGCCAGCAGTGTAGGGGTGGGCTACGAGCAGTACGTC.

This chain uses TRBV7-6 with TRBJ1-2, with 7 bases identical to TRBD1. CDR1 SGHVS and CDR2 FNYEAQ come from the germline V gene. The CDR3 runs 19 residues. J gave up 3 bases and V 1 base, and 17 bases lay outside the gene matches. The CDR3 is CASSLVPTVGRDSHYGYTF. The CDR3 nucleotides are TGTGCCAGCAGCTTAGTTCCCACCGTAGGCCGGGACAGTCACTATGGCTACACCTTC.

In this sample, this clonotype is large. The gene calls are TRBV5-6 and TRBJ1-5; no firm D call. Per germline, CDR1 SGHDT and CDR2 YYEEEE. This CDR3 region has 15 residues. Deletions cut 4 bases from V and 7 bases from J, with 18 bases between. This chain's CDR3 is CASSLWTDYGQPQHF. As DNA, the CDR3 is TGTGCCAGCAGCCTGTGGACTGACTATGGGCAGCCCCAGCATTTT.

This clonotype turned up a few times. The chain employs TRBV5-1 and TRBJ2-2; unclear D gene. This CDR3 is 15 amino acids long. V was pared by 4 bases and J by 6 bases, with 16 bases between. Per the germline V gene, CDR1 is SGHRS and CDR2 is YFSETQ. The CDR3 is CASSPDSRVAGELFF. CDR3 sequence (DNA): TGCGCCAGCAGCCCAGACTCAAGGGTGGCCGGGGAGCTGTTTTTT.

This clonotype was seen a handful of times. The J gene is TRBJ2-1, the V gene TRBV20-1; 10 nucleotides align to TRBD2. In germline, CDR1 is DFQATT, CDR2 SNEGSKA (reference sequence). This CDR3 region has 18 residues. J lost 0 bases, V lost 6 bases, and 14 bases had no gene match. CDR3 sequence reads: CSAQRASGGMSSYNEQFF. CDR3 nucleotides: TGCAGTGCCCAGAGGGCTAGCGGGGGCATGAGCTCCTACAATGAGCAGTTCTTC.

This clonotype showed up just a few times. The chain is built from TRBV7-2 and TRBJ1-4; 7 bases agree with TRBD1. CDR1 SGHTA and CDR2 FQGNSA come from the germline V gene. The CDR3 is 15 amino acids. J gave up 2 bases and V 5 bases, and 5 bases lay outside the gene matches. CDR3 in amino acids: CASSPRQGTNEKLFF. The CDR3 bases are TGTGCCAGCAGCCCACGACAGGGCACTAATGAAAAACTGTTTTTT.

This clonotype ranks as large. DNA for the CDR3: TGTGCCAGCAGCTTGGAGGGTAGGGCGAGTCAGTACTTC. Its translation is CASSLEGRASQYF. This chain connects TRBV5-5 to TRBJ2-7; D unresolved. Germline CDR1 reads SGHKS; CDR2 reads YYEKEE (reference sequence). V was cut by 0 bases and J by 10 bases, with 14 bases left in between. This CDR3 has 13 amino acids.

V usage is TRBV27 and J usage is TRBJ1-2; no reliable D call. Germline CDR1 and CDR2: MNHEY and SMNVEV (reference sequence). V gave up 10 bases and J gave up 1 base, with 4 bases separating them. This CDR3 contains 10 residues. The DNA for the CDR3 is TGTGCCACCTATAACTATGGCTACACCTTC. Its protein is CATYNYGYTF.

Written as DNA, the CDR3 is TGTGCCAGCAGTTGGAGAGGAAACTATGGCTACACCTTC. This sequence encodes CASSWRGNYGYTF. This chain uses TRBV28 with TRBJ1-2, with D unclear. The CDR3 is 13 residues long. Trimming removed 4 bases at V and 2 bases at J, with 8 bases between. Germline assignment: CDR1 MDHEN and CDR2 SYDVKM.

Worth noting for this clonotype: This clone may be a read error of a much larger clone one base away. This rearrangement joins TRBV7-2 to TRBJ2-1, with D possibly matching TRBD2 (7 bases). The CDR3 spans 16 residues. Looked up from germline, CDR1 is SGHTA and CDR2 is FQGNSA. Trimming shortened V by 5 bases and J by 7 bases, and 21 bases separated the two germline ends. This chain's CDR3 is CASSRARGGASNEQFF. The DNA of the CDR3 is TGTGCCAGCAGCAGAGCTAGAGGGGGGGCCTCGAATGAGCAGTTCTTC.

By its share, this clonotype is large. The chain carries TRBV12-3 or TRBV12-4 and TRBJ2-3, with TRBD2 as a possible D gene (5 bases). The ends were cut back, 6 bases at V and 6 bases at J, with 19 bases in the middle. The CDR3 sequence is 15 residues long. The CDR3 region has the DNA TGTGCCAGCAGCCCCTCGGACTTAGAGCCCGATACGCAGTATTTT. Amino acids: CASSPSDLEPDTQYF.

The rearrangement links TRBV18 to TRBJ2-3; D possibly corresponds to TRBD1 (5 bases). CDR3 length: 14 residues. The V end lost 6 bases, the J end lost 4 bases, and 14 bases lay between the germline ends. Germline loops: CDR1 KGHSH, CDR2 LQKENI. The chain's CDR3 is CASSRRDGADTQYF. The CDR3 DNA reads as TGTGCCAGCTCCCGCAGGGATGGCGCAGATACGCAGTATTTT.

By share, this clonotype counts as large. V usage is TRBV7-2 and J usage is TRBJ1-1; 7 bases fit TRBD1. Germline CDR1 reads SGHTA; CDR2 reads FQGNSA. With V trimmed by 10 bases and J by 0 bases, 5 bases remained unmatched. The CDR3 sequence is 13 residues long. The CDR3 loop reads CATRGAMNTEAFF. The CDR3, as DNA: TGTGCCACCAGGGGGGCCATGAACACTGAAGCTTTCTTT.

The rearrangement uses TRBV12-3 or TRBV12-4 and TRBJ1-1, with D unresolved. The CDR3 contains 14 residues. Deletions cut 5 bases from V and 4 bases from J, with 14 bases between. The chain's CDR3 is CASSPPHLSTEAFF. In nucleotides, the CDR3 is TGTGCCAGCAGTCCCCCCCACTTGAGCACTGAAGCTTTCTTT.

This sequence joins TRBV6-4 and TRBJ2-7; TRBD1 might be the D (6 bases). V was cut by 2 bases and J by 3 bases, with 14 bases left in between. The CDR3 is 15 amino acids. Germline CDR1 reads MRHNA; CDR2 reads SNTAGT. The CDR3 reads CASSDPGQLIYEQYF. The DNA of the CDR3 is TGTGCCAGCAGTGACCCCGGACAGCTAATCTACGAGCAGTACTTC.

As regards this clonotype: This clone may be a read error of a much larger clone one base away. The gene calls are TRBV28 and TRBJ2-7; tentative D call: TRBD1 (5 bases). Germline V lookup: CDR1 MDHEN, CDR2 SYDVKM. This CDR3 contains 13 residues. This CDR3 reads CASSVGVGYEHYV. CDR3 sequence (DNA): TGTGCCAGCAGTGTAGGGGTGGGCTACGAGCATTACGTC.

By share, this clonotype counts as large. The chain is built from TRBV10-3 and TRBJ2-4; D not certain. The CDR3 loop spans 13 amino acids. V was shortened by 10 bases and J by 8 bases, with 18 bases between the two germline ends. The germline V gene encodes CDR1 ENHRY and CDR2 SYGVKD. CDR3 amino acids: CATALDLGDIQYF. The CDR3 bases are TGTGCCACCGCCTTGGACCTTGGGGACATTCAGTACTTC.

The chain joins TRBV29-1 to TRBJ1-2; TRBD1 might be the D (5 bases). There are 12 residues in the CDR3. The V and J ends lost 7 bases and 6 bases respectively, with 15 bases between them. Germline CDR1 reads SQVTM; CDR2 reads ANQGSEA. The CDR3: CSALGGVDGYTF. The CDR3 coding sequence is TGCAGCGCCCTGGGGGGTGTCGATGGCTACACCTTC.

The chain has TRBV7-9 and TRBJ1-6, with TRBD1 identical over 9 bases. CDR1 is SEHNR and CDR2 is FQNEAQ in the germline V gene (reference sequence). The J segment lost 1 base and the V segment lost 5 bases, leaving 6 bases of the junction unmatched. The CDR3 consists of 17 residues. The chain's CDR3 is CASSRGQGGSYNSPLHF. The CDR3 region has the DNA TGTGCCAGCAGCCGGGGACAGGGAGGGTCCTATAATTCACCCCTCCACTTT.